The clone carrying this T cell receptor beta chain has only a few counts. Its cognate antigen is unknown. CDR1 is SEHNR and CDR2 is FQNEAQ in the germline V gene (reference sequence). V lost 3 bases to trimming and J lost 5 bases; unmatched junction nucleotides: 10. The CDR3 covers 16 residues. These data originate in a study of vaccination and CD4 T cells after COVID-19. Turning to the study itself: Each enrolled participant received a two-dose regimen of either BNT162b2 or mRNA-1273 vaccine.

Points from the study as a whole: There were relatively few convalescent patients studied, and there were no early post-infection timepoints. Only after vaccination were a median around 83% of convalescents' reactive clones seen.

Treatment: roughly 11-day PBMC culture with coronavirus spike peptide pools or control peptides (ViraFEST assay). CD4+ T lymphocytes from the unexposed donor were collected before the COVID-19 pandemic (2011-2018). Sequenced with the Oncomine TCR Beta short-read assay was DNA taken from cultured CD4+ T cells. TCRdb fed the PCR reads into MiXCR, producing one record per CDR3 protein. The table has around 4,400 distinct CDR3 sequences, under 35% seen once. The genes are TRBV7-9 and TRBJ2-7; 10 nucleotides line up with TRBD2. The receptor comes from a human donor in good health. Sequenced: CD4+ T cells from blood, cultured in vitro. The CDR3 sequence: CASSLSLAGASDEQYF. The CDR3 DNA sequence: TGTGCCAGCAGCTTGAGTCTAGCGGGAGCATCAGACGAGCAGTACTTC.